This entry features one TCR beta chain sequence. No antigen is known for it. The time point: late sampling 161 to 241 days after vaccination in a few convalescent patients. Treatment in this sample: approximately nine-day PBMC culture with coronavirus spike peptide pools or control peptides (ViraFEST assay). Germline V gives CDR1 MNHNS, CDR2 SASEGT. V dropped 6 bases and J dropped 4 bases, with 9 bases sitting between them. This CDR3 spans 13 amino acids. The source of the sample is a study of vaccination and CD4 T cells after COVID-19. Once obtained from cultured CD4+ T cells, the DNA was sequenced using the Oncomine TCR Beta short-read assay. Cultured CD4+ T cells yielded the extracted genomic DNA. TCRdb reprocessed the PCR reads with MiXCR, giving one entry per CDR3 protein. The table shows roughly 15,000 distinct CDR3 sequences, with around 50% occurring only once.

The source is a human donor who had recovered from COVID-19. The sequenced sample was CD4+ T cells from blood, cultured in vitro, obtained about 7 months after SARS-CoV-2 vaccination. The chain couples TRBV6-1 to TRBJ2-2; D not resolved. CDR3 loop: CASRPTVTGELFF. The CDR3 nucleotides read TGTGCCAGCAGGCCCACAGTCACCGGGGAGCTGTTTTTT.